The 31 T cell receptor beta chains below come from one sample, sequenced in a study of cytomegalovirus exposure and HLA in healthy donors. The data were produced by immunoSEQ multiplex PCR, yet TCRdb's version contains in-frame clones alone and is incomplete. The table shows more than 250,000 clones, with roughly nine tenths occurring only once. Material: PBMCs. The origin of the receptors is a young woman in good health and CMV-seropositive.

The chain couples TRBV19 to TRBJ2-1; 9 nucleotides match TRBD2. The CDR3 is made up of 15 amino acids. V was pared by 5 bases and J by 6 bases, with 8 bases of the junction left unmatched. Germline V CDR1 and CDR2: LNHDA, SQIVND (reference sequence). This chain's CDR3 is CASSSAGTSLNEQFF. CDR3 nucleotides: TGTGCCAGTAGTTCCGCCGGGACTAGCCTCAATGAGCAGTTCTTC.

DNA of the CDR3: TGCGCCAGCAGCCCGCCGGGGGGCTCCGGGGAGCTGTTTTTT. Translated, it gives CASSPPGGSGELFF. The rearrangement uses TRBV5-1 and TRBJ2-2, with D maybe TRBD2 (7 bases). From germline, CDR1 is SGHRS and CDR2 YFSETQ. The CDR3 is 14 amino acids. Trimming took 4 bases from V and 6 from J, leaving 13 bases between them.

This clone is a singleton in its sample. The genes are TRBV30 and TRBJ2-2, with 11 bases aligning to TRBD2. J was trimmed by 8 bases and V by 3 bases; bases with no gene match: 8. Germline assignment: CDR1 GTSNPN and CDR2 SVGIG (reference sequence). This CDR3 has 15 amino acids. The CDR3 region has the DNA TGTGCCTGGAGGAGAACTAGCGGGAGAGCAGGGGAGCTGTTTTTT. Translated, it gives CAWRRTSGRAGELFF.

V gene TRBV5-4 combines with J gene TRBJ1-2; D unresolved. The germline gives CDR1 SGHNT, CDR2 YYREEE (reference sequence). This CDR3 is built from 13 residues. Trimming shortened V by 3 bases and J by 4 bases, and 10 bases separated the two germline ends. The CDR3 region has the DNA TGTGCCAGCAGCTCAGTGGTCCCCTATGGCTACACCTTC. Translated, it gives CASSSVVPYGYTF.

The rearrangement uses TRBV7-8 and TRBJ1-2; D perhaps matches TRBD1 (6 bases). Germline V CDR1 and CDR2: SGHVS, FQNEAQ. Trimming cost V 3 bases and J 4 bases, with 9 bases left between them. This CDR3 is 13 amino acids long. CDR3 residues: CASSLRTAYGYTF. CDR3 coding DNA: TGTGCCAGCAGCTTGAGGACAGCCTATGGCTACACCTTC.

This clone was seen a single time. The chain has TRBV28 and TRBJ2-7; TRBD1 matches 9 bases. Germline CDR1 is MDHEN and CDR2 is SYDVKM. V shed 6 bases, J shed 0 bases, and the junction held 6 bases outside the gene matches. CDR3 length: 15 residues. This CDR3 is CASSYRGRASYEQYF. Written as DNA, the CDR3 is TGTGCCAGCAGCTACAGGGGGCGCGCCTCCTACGAGCAGTACTTC.

The table lists this clone with a count of one. The rearrangement joins TRBV9 to TRBJ1-1; tentative D call: TRBD1 (5 bases). V was shortened by 4 bases and J by 4 bases, with 26 bases between the two germline ends. The CDR3 covers 18 residues. From germline, CDR1 is SGDLS and CDR2 YYNGEE. The DNA for the CDR3 is TGTGCCAGCAGCTCAGACGTTCGACAGCCCCCGGTGGGCACTGAAGCTTTCTTT. Amino acids: CASSSDVRQPPVGTEAFF.

J is TRBJ2-7 and V is TRBV4-1, with D possibly being TRBD2 (6 bases). CDR1 MGHRA and CDR2 YSYEKL come from the germline V gene. The V gene lost 2 bases and the J gene lost 0 bases, with 11 bases spanning the gap. The CDR3 totals 15 residues. The CDR3 DNA reads TGCGCCAGCAGCCAATTCCGCGGGAACTCCTACGAGCAGTACTTC. Residues: CASSQFRGNSYEQYF.

J is TRBJ1-2 and V is TRBV5-4, with 8 bases that match TRBD1. V was pared by 4 bases and J by 2 bases, with 10 bases of the junction left unmatched. This CDR3 has 16 residues. The germline V gene has CDR1 SGHNT and CDR2 YYREEE (reference sequence). The CDR3 here is CASSPPTDRANYGYTF. CDR3 sequence (DNA): TGTGCCAGCAGCCCGCCAACGGACAGGGCAAACTATGGCTACACCTTC.

This clone has only a few counts. The V gene is TRBV28, the J gene TRBJ1-2; the D gene is possibly TRBD1 (5 bases). CDR1 is MDHEN, CDR2 SYDVKM, per germline. The CDR3 spans 14 residues. The ends were cut back, 5 bases at V and 3 bases at J, with 13 bases in the middle. The CDR3: CASSRDGNYYGYTF. The CDR3, as DNA: TGTGCCAGCAGTCGGGACGGAAATTACTATGGCTACACCTTC.

The rearrangement joins TRBV15 to TRBJ2-1; D is uncertain. The V gene's germline CDR1 is LNHNV and CDR2 YYDKDF (reference sequence). This CDR3 spans 15 amino acids. The V end was cut by 0 bases, the J end by 0 bases, with 6 bases between. The CDR3 region is CATSREATSYNEQFF. The DNA of the CDR3 is TGTGCCACCAGCAGAGAAGCGACCTCCTACAATGAGCAGTTCTTC.

The chain couples TRBV19 to TRBJ1-2, with TRBD1 as a possible D gene (5 bases). The V end was cut by 7 bases, the J end by 4 bases, with 10 bases between. There are 12 residues in the CDR3. CDR1 is LNHDA and CDR2 is SQIVND in the germline V gene (reference sequence). For the CDR3, the DNA is TGTGCCAGTATGGGGGGTCTCTATGGCTACACCTTC. Its protein product is CASMGGLYGYTF.

The J gene is TRBJ2-6, the V gene TRBV28; D tentatively fits TRBD1 or TRBD2 (5 bases each). V lost 4 bases, J lost 4 bases, and 14 bases lay in between. Germline CDR1 and CDR2: MDHEN and SYDVKM. This CDR3 comprises 16 residues. CDR3 residues: CASSSGTAQGANVLTF. The CDR3 DNA follows: TGTGCCAGCAGTTCCGGGACGGCCCAAGGGGCCAACGTCCTGACTTTC.

The rearrangement joins TRBV27 to TRBJ1-6; weak D call: TRBD1 (6 bases). CDR1 is MNHEY, CDR2 SMNVEV, per germline (reference sequence). This CDR3 region has 14 residues. V shed 5 bases and J shed 5 bases, with 10 bases lying between them. CDR3 amino acids: CASSPGQNNSPLHF. CDR3 DNA sequence: TGTGCCAGCAGTCCCGGACAGAATAATTCACCCCTCCACTTT.

V usage is TRBV6-5 and J usage is TRBJ2-2; 10 bases line up with TRBD1. The CDR3 has 15 residues. CDR1 MNHEY and CDR2 SVGAGI come from the germline V gene. V was clipped by 6 bases and J by 4 bases; unmatched bases: 5. CDR3 coding DNA: TGTGCCAGCAGACCGGGACAGGGGTCCACCGGGGAGCTGTTTTTT. Its translation is CASRPGQGSTGELFF.

The rearrangement links TRBV28 to TRBJ1-2; TRBD1 aligns across 11 bases. J lost 0 bases, V lost 6 bases, and 9 bases had no gene match. Germline loops: CDR1 MDHEN, CDR2 SYDVKM. This CDR3 is built from 17 residues. The CDR3 DNA reads as TGTGCCAGCAGCCCCCCGGGACAGGGGGAAGCTAACTATGGCTACACCTTC. Protein product: CASSPPGQGEANYGYTF.

This clone was recorded only once. The chain is built from TRBV6-6 and TRBJ2-5; the D is unclear. The CDR3 is 15 amino acids. Trimming stripped 4 bases from V and 1 base from J, with 13 bases between. Germline-derived CDR1 and CDR2 are MNHNY and SVGAGI (reference sequence). The CDR3 coding sequence is TGTGCCAGCAGTTCGTTGGTGGATGGCCAAGAGACCCAGTACTTC. It is translated as CASSSLVDGQETQYF.

CDR3 bases: TGTGCCAGTAGTATTCGAGCGTGGGGCTCCTACGAGCAGTACTTC. As protein: CASSIRAWGSYEQYF. The rearrangement joins TRBV19 to TRBJ2-7; D not resolved. CDR1 LNHDA and CDR2 SQIVND come from the germline V gene (reference sequence). V lost 3 bases to trimming and J lost 0 bases, with 12 bases between them. The CDR3 is made up of 15 amino acids.

The V and J genes are TRBV30 and TRBJ1-2; D unresolved. V shed 1 base and J shed 5 bases, with 17 bases lying between them. Germline V gene sequence: CDR1 GTSNPN, CDR2 SVGIG (reference sequence). The CDR3 covers 15 residues. CDR3 in DNA: TGTGCCTGGAGTGGGGATACCACCGTGCGGTATGGCTACACCTTC. Translated: CAWSGDTTVRYGYTF.

This clone was counted between two and nine times. At one boundary the junction diverges from the germline segment, which might be a read error. CDR3 residues: CATSRDRGTVSLRF. CDR3 nucleotide sequence: TGTGCCACCAGCAGAGATCGAGGGACAGTAAGCCTCCGCTTC. This rearrangement joins TRBV15 to TRBJ1-2; TRBD1 aligns across 7 bases. The CDR3 totals 14 residues. Germline CDR1 and CDR2: LNHNV and YYDKDF (reference sequence).

The V gene is TRBV4-3, the J gene TRBJ2-1; D is possibly TRBD1 (5 bases). Per germline, CDR1 LGHNA and CDR2 YSLEER. This CDR3 is 13 amino acids long. V lost 4 bases and J lost 7, with 11 bases in between. Here the CDR3 DNA reads TGCGCCAGCAGCCCCTCAAGGGGTAATGAGCAGTTCTTC. Encoded protein: CASSPSRGNEQFF.

The V and J genes are TRBV5-8 and TRBJ2-7; 10 bases are shared with TRBD1. There are 15 residues in the CDR3. With 0 bases clipped from V and 6 bases from J, the junction kept 6 bases outside the gene matches. CDR1 and CDR2 from the germline V gene are SGHTS and YDEGEE. The CDR3 loop is CASSLGGTGVSEQYF. CDR3 bases: TGTGCCAGCAGCTTGGGCGGGACAGGGGTTTCCGAGCAGTACTTC.

This clone was seen more than once but under ten times. The J gene is TRBJ1-5, the V gene TRBV9, with 10 bases identical to TRBD1. The CDR3 runs to 14 residues. V dropped 3 bases and J dropped 7; count of bases not matched to a gene: 4. Germline V gene sequence: CDR1 SGDLS, CDR2 YYNGEE. CDR3 coding DNA: TGTGCCAGCAGCGAGGGGACAGGGGTGCAGCCCCAGCATTTT. It translates to CASSEGTGVQPQHF.

V and J are TRBV21-1 and TRBJ1-3; TRBD1, as called in the table, went unchecked against the DNA. TRBV21-1 has pseudogene status. This CDR3 spans 16 amino acids. The CDR3: CASSNWDRVEGNTIYF. In DNA, the CDR3 is TGTGCCAGCAGCAACTGGGACAGGGTGGAAGGAAACACCATATATTTT.

This clone was observed a few times. The V gene is TRBV5-4, the J gene TRBJ1-1; the D is unclear. This CDR3 spans 11 amino acids. V was pared by 1 base and J by 2 bases, with 0 bases between. CDR1 and CDR2 from the germline V gene are SGHNT and YYREEE (reference sequence). For the CDR3, the DNA is TGTGCCAGCAGCTTGAACACTGAAGCTTTCTTT. This codes for CASSLNTEAFF. The full variable domain, completed using reference TRBV5-4 and TRBJ1-1, is ETGVTQSPTHLIKTRGQQVTLRCSSQSGHNTVSWYQQALGQGPQFIFQYYREEENGRGNFPPRFSGLQFPNYSSELNVNALELDDSALYLCASSLNTEAFFGQGTRLTVV.

V and J are TRBV5-6 and TRBJ2-7; no definite D call. Trimming stripped 1 base from V and 7 bases from J, with 15 bases between. The germline CDR1 and CDR2 sequences are SGHDT and YYEEEE. The CDR3 consists of 14 residues. The CDR3 spells CASSLLLRDEEQYF. Here the CDR3 DNA reads TGTGCCAGCAGCTTGTTACTAAGGGATGAGGAGCAGTACTTC.

To note about this clone: Other DNA sequences within the sample encode an identical CDR3. This chain connects TRBV27 to TRBJ2-7; TRBD2 agrees at 7 bases. Trimming removed 2 bases from V and 2 bases from J; junction bases left unmatched: 0. CDR1 is MNHEY and CDR2 is SMNVEV in the germline V gene (reference sequence). This CDR3 contains 13 residues. CDR3 amino acids: CASSLGRAYEQYF. CDR3 DNA sequence: TGTGCCAGCAGTTTAGGGAGGGCCTACGAGCAGTACTTC.

The genes are TRBV4-3 and TRBJ1-1, with D unclear. Trimming took off 1 base at V and 2 bases at J, with 8 bases between the two ends. The CDR3 totals 14 residues. The germline V gene encodes CDR1 LGHNA and CDR2 YSLEER. The CDR3 sequence is CASSQAVLNTEAFF. In DNA form, the CDR3 reads TGCGCCAGCAGCCAAGCGGTGTTAAACACTGAAGCTTTCTTT.

The chain couples TRBV6-5 to TRBJ1-6, with D perhaps TRBD1 (5 bases). V shed 3 bases and J shed 5 bases, with 14 bases lying between them. The V gene's germline CDR1 is MNHEY and CDR2 SVGAGI. The CDR3 runs to 16 residues. The CDR3 protein is CASSYSGTANNSPLHF. The CDR3 region has the DNA TGTGCCAGCAGTTATTCGGGGACGGCCAATAATTCACCCCTCCACTTT.

The chain links TRBV9 to TRBJ1-1; no clear D. The CDR3 length is 14 residues. With 0 bases removed from V and 4 bases from J, the gap between germline ends came to 10 bases. CDR1 SGDLS and CDR2 YYNGEE come from the germline V gene. In DNA, the CDR3 is TGTGCCAGCAGCGTAGGTCTGCATGGCACTGAAGCTTTCTTT. It yields the protein CASSVGLHGTEAFF.

This chain uses TRBV30 with TRBJ2-1, with a weak D call TRBD1 (7 bases). Germline CDR1 and CDR2: GTSNPN and SVGIG (reference sequence). The CDR3 sequence is 12 residues long. V lost 2 bases and J 6 bases, leaving 8 bases between the germline ends. As DNA, the CDR3 is TGTGCCTGGAGTCAGGGGGGCAATGAGCAGTTCTTC. The encoded protein is CAWSQGGNEQFF.